This T cell receptor (beta chain) derives from a study of persistence of HIV-infected CD4 T cells. Study background: Suppressive ART had lasted a median of 8 years.

The CDR3 contains 17 residues. The germline CDR1 and CDR2 sequences are SGHRS and YFSETQ. The trim removed 4 bases at V and 2 bases at J, leaving 13 bases unmatched. Cells were stimulated nonspecifically with anti-CD3/anti-CD28 magnetic beads. CD4+ T cells upregulating both CD40 ligand and CD69 were sorted as responding cells. A remark on this clone: As yet, its antigen is unknown.

Sequencing used immunoSEQ version 4 in survey mode. Profiled with immunoSEQ multiplex PCR; TCRdb holds only in-frame clones, not every one. The top ten hold roughly 0.45% of the sample, which has under 55,000 clones, about 87% seen once. The sample was CD4+ T cells sorted from PBMCs after approximately 19-hour stimulation, taken from a patient who received antiretroviral therapy. V usage is TRBV5-1 and J usage is TRBJ1-2; 8 bases map to TRBD1. This TCR was sampled from an adult woman with HIV who was CMV-seropositive. CDR3 sequence: CASSPGVLGQGNYGYTF. As DNA, the CDR3 is TGCGCCAGCAGCCCGGGTGTGCTTGGACAGGGAAACTATGGCTACACCTTC.